Each of the 23 T cell receptor beta chains below was sequenced from the same sample in a study of cytomegalovirus exposure and HLA in healthy donors. The PCR had 60 Vbeta and 13 Jbeta primers. TCRdb's copy holds only in-frame clones and misses some; the assay was immunoSEQ multiplex PCR. The sample's table shows about 130,000 clones. The sequenced sample consisted of PBMCs. The receptors derive from a man aged 25 to 40 in good health and CMV-seronegative.

The chain recombines TRBV9 with TRBJ1-1; TRBD1 is a possible D gene (6 bases). V was clipped by 4 bases and J by 0 bases, with 10 bases between them. There are 14 residues in the CDR3. Per the germline V gene, CDR1 is SGDLS and CDR2 is YYNGEE. CDR3 DNA sequence: TGTGCCAGCAGCCCGAACAGGGTGAACACTGAAGCTTTCTTT. It yields the protein CASSPNRVNTEAFF.

CDR3 sequence (DNA): TGTGCCAGCACCCCACTTAGACAGGAGAATCAGCCCCAGCATTTT. Amino acids: CASTPLRQENQPQHF. The chain employs TRBV6-1 and TRBJ1-5; perhaps TRBD1 as D (6 bases). V was trimmed by 7 bases and J by 4 bases, leaving 17 bases between them. CDR1 and CDR2 (germline): MNHNS, SASEGT. The CDR3 sequence is 15 residues long.

The chain is built from TRBV19 and TRBJ2-2; 7 bases fit TRBD2. Germline V gene data show CDR1 as LNHDA and CDR2 as SQIVND (reference sequence). Trimming cost V 5 bases and J 6 bases; bases outside gene matches: 9. This CDR3 contains 15 residues. The CDR3 reads CASSWQGGIAGELFF. The CDR3 bases are TGTGCCAGTAGTTGGCAGGGAGGGATCGCCGGGGAGCTGTTTTTT.

The gene calls are TRBV7-9 and TRBJ1-6, with D unclear. Germline values: CDR1 SEHNR, CDR2 FQNEAQ (reference sequence). The V end was cut by 0 bases, the J end by 9 bases, with 6 bases between. The CDR3 runs 13 residues. The CDR3 DNA follows: TGTGCCAGCAGCTTAGCTCAGGTTTCACCCCTCCACTTT. Translating gives CASSLAQVSPLHF.

The V and J genes are TRBV2 and TRBJ2-2, with 11 bases fitting TRBD2. Losses at the gene ends were 2 bases for V and 8 bases for J; bases not matched to a gene: 4. Germline CDR1 and CDR2: SNHLY and FYNNEI. This CDR3 spans 15 amino acids. In DNA form, the CDR3 reads TGTGCCAGCAGTGAACAGACTAGCGGGAAGGGGGAGCTGTTTTTT. It translates to CASSEQTSGKGELFF.

The chain is built from TRBV28 and TRBJ2-2, with 9 bases matching TRBD2. V dropped 7 bases and J dropped 3; count of bases not matched to a gene: 12. Germline lookup yields CDR1 MDHEN and CDR2 SYDVKM. The CDR3 is 17 residues long. CDR3 bases: TGTGCCAGCAAACCGGGAGGCGGGAGGGGTGACACCGGGGAGCTGTTTTTT. It is translated as CASKPGGGRGDTGELFF.

The V and J genes are TRBV28 and TRBJ1-2; the D is unclear. The CDR3 loop spans 15 amino acids. Looked up from germline, CDR1 is MDHEN and CDR2 is SYDVKM. Trimming removed 1 base from V and 5 bases from J, with 14 bases in between. The CDR3 sequence is CASSLSPREYYGYTF. DNA of the CDR3: TGTGCCAGCAGTTTATCACCCCGGGAGTATTATGGCTACACCTTC.

CDR3 DNA sequence: TGTGCCAGCAGCAAGACTAGCGGGAGGGGCAGAGAGCAGTTCTTC. As protein: CASSKTSGRGREQFF. J is TRBJ2-1 and V is TRBV7-2; TRBD2 aligns across 14 bases. This CDR3 has 15 residues. Germline V gives CDR1 SGHTA, CDR2 FQGNSA. V was pared by 5 bases and J by 10 bases, with 7 bases of the junction left unmatched.

CDR3 DNA: TGTGCTCAGGGGTCGGGCACTGAAGCTTTCTTT. This sequence encodes CAQGSGTEAFF. The V and J genes are TRBV30 and TRBJ1-1; maybe TRBD1 (6 bases). This CDR3 has 11 amino acids. The V gene's germline CDR1 is GTSNPN and CDR2 SVGIG (reference sequence).

The CDR3 reads CAISEEGDLNEKLFF. Written as DNA, the CDR3 is TGTGCCATCAGTGAGGAAGGAGACCTTAATGAAAAACTGTTTTTT. V gene TRBV10-3 combines with J gene TRBJ1-4; D gene uncertain. Germline V lookup: CDR1 ENHRY, CDR2 SYGVKD. This CDR3 has 15 residues. V gave up 2 bases and J gave up 4 bases, with 11 bases separating them.

The V gene is TRBV10-1, the J gene TRBJ2-1, with 9 bases matching TRBD2. With 3 bases clipped from V and 6 bases from J, the junction kept 6 bases outside the gene matches. The CDR3 is made up of 15 amino acids. Germline V gives CDR1 WNHNN, CDR2 SYGVQD (reference sequence). The DNA of the CDR3 is TGCGCCAGCAGTGAAGGCGGGAGGGCCCTCAATGAGCAGTTCTTC. It encodes CASSEGGRALNEQFF.

The rearrangement uses TRBV25-1 and TRBJ2-5; D remains unclear. V dropped 6 bases and J dropped 5 bases, with 13 bases sitting between them. CDR3 length: 13 amino acids. CDR1 MGHDK and CDR2 SYGVNS come from the germline V gene. The CDR3 region is CASSQNDGETQYF. CDR3 in DNA: TGTGCCAGCAGCCAAAATGACGGGGAGACCCAGTACTTC.

This chain connects TRBV5-6 to TRBJ1-6; TRBD1 matches 9 bases. The V gene's germline CDR1 is SGHDT and CDR2 YYEEEE. The CDR3 totals 16 residues. The V and J ends lost 2 bases and 10 bases, in that order; junction bases with no gene match: 10. Written as DNA, the CDR3 is TGTGCCAGCAGCTTCGACGGGACAGGGTATTTGTCACCCCTCCACTTT. It specifies CASSFDGTGYLSPLHF.

V and J are TRBV7-9 and TRBJ2-1; TRBD1 matches 8 bases. Germline loops: CDR1 SEHNR, CDR2 FQNEAQ (reference sequence). CDR3 size: 16 residues. The V segment lost 4 bases and the J segment 3 bases; nucleotides outside the gene matches: 8. The CDR3, as DNA: TGTGCCAGCAGCTCCAGGGCCAGGGGGCTCTACAATGAGCAGTTCTTC. Amino acids: CASSSRARGLYNEQFF.

J is TRBJ1-1 and V is TRBV9; possibly TRBD1 for D (6 bases). The length of the CDR3 is 14 residues. V gave up 4 bases and J gave up 0 bases, with 10 bases separating them. CDR1 is SGDLS and CDR2 is YYNGEE in the germline V gene. CDR3 nucleotides: TGTGCCAGCAGCACGGACAGCATGAACACTGAAGCTTTCTTT. Translating gives CASSTDSMNTEAFF.

This chain uses TRBV2 with TRBJ1-2; D ambiguous. Trimming stripped 1 base from V and 8 bases from J, with 11 bases between. CDR3 size: 13 residues. Germline V gene sequence: CDR1 SNHLY, CDR2 FYNNEI. The chain's CDR3 is CASSEGAQGGYTF. The CDR3 DNA sequence: TGTGCCAGCAGTGAAGGGGCGCAAGGCGGCTACACCTTC.

The rearrangement joins TRBV25-1 to TRBJ2-1, with TRBD1 matching over 7 bases. The CDR3 runs to 16 residues. Trimming at V came to 5 bases and at J to 6 bases, leaving 13 bases not matched to a gene. CDR1 and CDR2 (germline): MGHDK, SYGVNS. This CDR3 is CASSLRTGRYGNEQFF. Here the CDR3 DNA reads TGTGCCAGCAGTTTACGGACAGGCCGATACGGCAATGAGCAGTTCTTC.

This sequence joins TRBV6-1 and TRBJ2-5; D is ambiguous. The CDR3 is 14 residues long. Germline V gene sequence: CDR1 MNHNS, CDR2 SASEGT. Trimming cost V 2 bases and J 5 bases, with 12 bases left between them. The CDR3 region has the DNA TGTGCCAGCAGTGAATCTGGATTGCGGGAGACCCAGTACTTC. This translates into CASSESGLRETQYF.

The rearrangement joins TRBV5-6 to TRBJ2-5, with 10 bases that match TRBD1. The CDR3 runs to 15 residues. V lost 6 bases, J lost 4 bases, and 9 bases stayed unmatched. CDR1 is SGHDT and CDR2 is YYEEEE in the germline V gene. CDR3 sequence: CASTPDRGVRETQYF. In DNA, the CDR3 is TGTGCCAGCACCCCGGACAGGGGGGTTAGAGAGACCCAGTACTTC.

This chain uses TRBV7-8 with TRBJ2-7; D uncertain. The length of the CDR3 is 13 residues. V was shortened by 4 bases and J by 0 bases, with 7 bases between the two germline ends. Germline lookup yields CDR1 SGHVS and CDR2 FQNEAQ. CDR3 sequence (DNA): TGTGCCAGCAGCTCGACACCCTCCTACGAGCAGTACTTC. Translated: CASSSTPSYEQYF. Full variable domain (remainder filled in from reference TRBV7-8 and TRBJ2-7): GAGVSQSPRYKVAKRGQDVALRCDPISGHVSLFWYQQALGQGPEFLTYFQNEAQLDKSGLPSDRFFAERPEGSVSTLKIQRTQQEDSAVYLCASSSTPSYEQYFGPGTRLTVT.

The chain combines TRBV7-8 with TRBJ2-5, with TRBD2 identical over 7 bases. Germline loops: CDR1 SGHVS, CDR2 FQNEAQ. The CDR3 consists of 17 residues. V dropped 5 bases and J dropped 2; count of bases not matched to a gene: 14. Here the CDR3 reads CASSPGPLLALQETQYF. CDR3 nucleotide sequence: TGTGCCAGCAGCCCAGGCCCCTTACTAGCGCTACAAGAGACCCAGTACTTC.

The V call is TRBV7-2, the J call TRBJ1-5; D unclear. Between the trimmed V and J ends, which lost 1 base and 4 bases, there was a span of 11 bases. The CDR3 is 15 amino acids. CDR1 SGHTA and CDR2 FQGNSA come from the germline V gene. CDR3 residues: CASSLEAGWNQPQHF. DNA of the CDR3: TGTGCCAGCAGCTTAGAGGCGGGGTGGAATCAGCCCCAGCATTTT.

The gene calls are TRBV7-9 and TRBJ2-1; 8 bases match TRBD2. In germline, CDR1 is SEHNR, CDR2 FQNEAQ (reference sequence). V shed 3 bases, J shed 8 bases, and the junction held 15 bases outside the gene matches. There are 17 residues in the CDR3. CDR3 protein: CASSFMTSGSPIYEQFF. The DNA of the CDR3 is TGTGCCAGCAGCTTCATGACCAGCGGGAGCCCTATTTATGAGCAGTTCTTC.